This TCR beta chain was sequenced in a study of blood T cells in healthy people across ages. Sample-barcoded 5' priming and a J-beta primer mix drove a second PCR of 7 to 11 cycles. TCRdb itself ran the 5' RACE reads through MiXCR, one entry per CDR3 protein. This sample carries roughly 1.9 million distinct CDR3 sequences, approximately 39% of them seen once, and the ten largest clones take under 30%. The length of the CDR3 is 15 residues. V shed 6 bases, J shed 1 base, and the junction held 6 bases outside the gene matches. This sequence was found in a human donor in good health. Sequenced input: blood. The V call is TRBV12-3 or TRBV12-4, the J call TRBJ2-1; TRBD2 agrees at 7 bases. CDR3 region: CASRGGDLSYNEQFF. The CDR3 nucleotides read TGTGCCAGCAGGGGAGGGGACCTTTCCTACAATGAGCAGTTCTTC.